One T cell receptor (beta chain) is described in this entry. The V gene end was trimmed by 6 bases and the J gene end by 1 base; junction bases not matched to a gene: 7. This CDR3 contains 15 residues. Looked up from germline, CDR1 is MNHEY and CDR2 is SVGAGI. This sample was taken from a study of blood T cell repertoires in COVID-19. Across the whole study: Acute and convalescent COVID-19 samples came from the United States, Italy and Spain.

Assay used: immunoSEQ multiplex PCR; TCRdb lists only in-frame clones, some missing. The data show around 97,000 clones, about 90% seen once. The specimen sequenced was peripheral blood. This sequence was found in a human donor in a cohort sampled during active COVID-19. The chain joins TRBV6-5 to TRBJ2-7; 9 bases align to TRBD1. CDR3 sequence reads: CASSPGTGLSYEQYF. CDR3 DNA: TGTGCCAGCAGCCCCGGGACAGGGTTATCCTACGAGCAGTACTTC.